These T cell receptor beta chains were read from a single sample in a study of cytomegalovirus exposure and HLA in healthy donors. The assay was immunoSEQ multiplex PCR, and TCRdb's table has in-frame clones only and misses some. The repertoire has approximately 150,000 clones, roughly 80% of them found once; the top ten carry 2.9%. Sequencing was carried out using PBMCs. The receptors derive from a young woman in good health and CMV-seronegative. Each CDR3 is given with its conserved first and last residue. A D gene is named only where the DNA matches it firmly. Clone size appears in some rows only: once, few, many, or a class for an expanded clone.

CDR3: CATQASIDEQFF; DNA: TGTGCCACCCAGGCTAGCATTGATGAGCAGTTCTTC; J: TRBJ2-1; V: TRBV2; D: .; size: .
CDR3: CASSLSTGSSYNEQFF; DNA: TGCGCCAGCAGCTTGTCGACGGGAAGCTCCTACAATGAGCAGTTCTTC; J: TRBJ2-1; V: TRBV5-1; D: .; size: .
CDR3: CASSDGTPNQPQHF; DNA: TGTGCCAGCAGTGATGGGACACCTAATCAGCCCCAGCATTTT; J: TRBJ1-5; V: TRBV2; D: .; size: .
CDR3: CASSVGGGETQYF; DNA: TGTGCCAGCAGCGTAGGGGGGGGAGAGACCCAGTACTTC; J: TRBJ2-5; V: TRBV9; D: TRBD2; size: .
CDR3: CASSFGPDTQYF; DNA: TGTGCCAGCAGCTTCGGTCCAGATACGCAGTATTTT; J: TRBJ2-3; V: TRBV13; D: .; size: .
CDR3: CAISESGTGGDDQPQHF; DNA: TGTGCCATCAGTGAGTCCGGAACAGGGGGGGACGATCAGCCCCAGCATTTT; J: TRBJ1-5; V: TRBV10-3; D: TRBD1; size: .
CDR3: CATSRGRKGLPEAFF; DNA: TGTGCCACCAGCAGAGGGCGAAAGGGACTCCCTGAAGCTTTCTTT; J: TRBJ1-1; V: TRBV15; D: .; size: .
CDR3: CASSHDRGGGYTF; DNA: TGTGCCAGCAGCCACGACAGGGGTGGTGGCTACACCTTC; J: TRBJ1-2; V: TRBV11-2; D: TRBD1; size: .
CDR3: CASSPYLAGAMYF; DNA: TGTGCCAGCAGCCCATATCTAGCGGGAGCCATGTATTTT; J: TRBJ2-3; V: TRBV7-2; D: TRBD2; size: .
CDR3: CATSLRPGQGAQNTDTQYF; DNA: TGTGCCACCAGCTTACGCCCGGGACAGGGGGCCCAAAACACAGATACGCAGTATTTT; J: TRBJ2-3; V: TRBV15; D: TRBD1; size: once
CDR3: CASSPPTERYGYTF; DNA: TGTGCCAGCAGCCCCCCGACAGAACGCTATGGCTACACCTTC; J: TRBJ1-2; V: TRBV7-2; D: .; size: .
CDR3: CASSEAGYTEAFF; DNA: TGTGCCAGCAGTGAAGCAGGTTACACTGAAGCTTTCTTT; J: TRBJ1-1; V: TRBV6-5; D: .; size: .
CDR3: CASSLAGTANQPQHF; DNA: TGTGCCAGCAGCTTAGCCGGGACAGCCAATCAGCCCCAGCATTTT; J: TRBJ1-5; V: TRBV7-8; D: TRBD1; size: once
CDR3: CASTISESRSQTQYF; DNA: TGTGCCAGCACCATCTCCGAGAGCAGGTCGCAGACCCAGTACTTC; J: TRBJ2-5; V: TRBV5-6; D: .; size: .
CDR3: CASSGQVNSPLHF; DNA: TGTGCCAGCAGTGGACAGGTCAATTCACCCCTCCACTTT; J: TRBJ1-6; V: TRBV6-1; D: .; size: .
CDR3: CASSIPGGSYEQYF; DNA: TGTGCCAGTAGTATACCGGGCGGGAGCTACGAGCAGTACTTC; J: TRBJ2-7; V: TRBV19; D: TRBD2; size: .
CDR3: CASSDRTGGYPNTEAFF; DNA: TGTGCCAGCAGCGATAGGACAGGGGGCTATCCGAACACTGAAGCTTTCTTT; J: TRBJ1-1; V: TRBV5-4; D: TRBD1; size: .